These T cell receptor beta chains were read from a single sample in a study of T cells in Graves' hyperthyroidism and ophthalmopathy. TCRdb reanalysed the multiplex PCR reads using MiXCR and keeps one entry per CDR3 protein. Here the sample spans approximately 690,000 distinct CDR3 sequences, about a fifth being singletons. Sequenced material: blood. The receptor source for this set is a man aged 25-45 years with Graves' ophthalmopathy. Both conserved end residues are trimmed from each CDR3. Each record gives: J gene, CDR3 length, V gene, CDR3 protein.

J: TRBJ1-1
length: 12
V: TRBV7-9
CDR3: ASRRQGQNTEAF

J: TRBJ1-5
length: 12
V: TRBV11-2
CDR3: ASSLAEGLMPQH

J: TRBJ2-5
length: 13
V: TRBV11-2
CDR3: ASTLKGVGAETQY

J: TRBJ1-2
length: 16
V: TRBV2
CDR3: ASSEGGGVDWGNYGYT

J: TRBJ2-1
length: 14
V: TRBV7-2
CDR3: ASSPSGTSGRNEQF

J: TRBJ1-2
length: 14
V: TRBV28
CDR3: ASTSWRDNNLYGYT

J: TRBJ2-1
length: 11
V: TRBV29-1
CDR3: SVGSGPYNEQF

J: TRBJ2-3
length: 15
V: TRBV2
CDR3: ASLNPGLARLQDTQY

J: TRBJ2-7
length: 12
V: TRBV3-1
CDR3: ASSLGTRGGEQY

J: TRBJ2-5
length: 14
V: TRBV6-1
CDR3: ASSENRAEHQETQY

J: TRBJ2-1
length: 12
V: TRBV12-3/TRBV12-4
CDR3: ASLRSGSYNEQF

J: TRBJ2-7
length: 12
V: TRBV28
CDR3: ASSMWTSGFEQY

J: TRBJ2-3
length: 11
V: TRBV12-5
CDR3: ASSLGAEDTQY

J: TRBJ2-3
length: 14
V: TRBV10-3
CDR3: AIRADGTRLTDTQY

J: TRBJ2-1
length: 13
V: TRBV6-2/TRBV6-3
CDR3: ASSYPLGRYNEQF

J: TRBJ1-2
length: 11
V: TRBV7-2
CDR3: ASSLGQGAGYT

J: TRBJ2-1
length: 12
V: TRBV6-1
CDR3: GSSEIGAGDEQF

J: TRBJ2-1
length: 12
V: TRBV27
CDR3: ASSYLTSGNEQF

J: TRBJ2-1
length: 12
V: TRBV30
CDR3: AWSAPGQGNEQF

J: TRBJ2-7
length: 11
V: TRBV2
CDR3: ASSEVPSYEQY

J: TRBJ2-3
length: 12
V: TRBV5-6
CDR3: ASSSRTGGVRRY

J: TRBJ1-2
length: 13
V: TRBV28
CDR3: ASRQIPGQDDGYT

J: TRBJ1-2
length: 13
V: TRBV20-1
CDR3: SAPIGTVSRDGYT

J: TRBJ2-2
length: 12
V: TRBV18
CDR3: ASSPSSGFGELF

J: TRBJ2-2
length: 12
V: TRBV20-1
CDR3: SARAGPGTGELF

J: TRBJ2-2
length: 11
V: TRBV28
CDR3: ASMLENTGELF

J: TRBJ1-2
length: 14
V: TRBV5-1
CDR3: ASSLGIERQNYGYT

J: TRBJ1-5
length: 13
V: TRBV2
CDR3: ASSDYAESNQPQH

J: TRBJ2-1
length: 12
V: TRBV15
CDR3: ATSRGQEGDEQF

J: TRBJ1-2
length: 11
V: TRBV10-3
CDR3: AIRLTGGDGYT

J: TRBJ2-1
length: 12
V: TRBV2
CDR3: ASGGDGPDNEQF

J: TRBJ2-7
length: 11
V: TRBV20-1
CDR3: SASDGSSYEQY

J: TRBJ1-4
length: 13
V: TRBV18
CDR3: ASSLLPEPNEKLF

J: TRBJ2-2
length: 14
V: TRBV13
CDR3: ASSLVSGSQTGELF

J: TRBJ1-2
length: 11
V: TRBV27
CDR3: ASSPRQGYGYT

J: TRBJ2-2
length: 15
V: TRBV28
CDR3: ASSSLGLAGATGELF

J: TRBJ2-3
length: 11
V: TRBV28
CDR3: ASSPRLGDTQY

J: TRBJ2-1
length: 17
V: TRBV6-2/TRBV6-3
CDR3: ASSPGLAGGSYSYNEQF

J: TRBJ2-5
length: 11
V: TRBV7-9
CDR3: ASSSDRAATQY

J: TRBJ2-7
length: 12
V: TRBV2
CDR3: ASSPRGYTYEQY

J: TRBJ1-2
length: 11
V: TRBV29-1
CDR3: SVVYLGTAGYT